The clone carrying this T cell receptor beta chain was seen at least ten times. Its antigen is unknown. J gave up 3 bases and V 6 bases, and 4 bases lay outside the gene matches. CDR3 length equals 14 residues. Germline values: CDR1 SGHTA, CDR2 FQGNSA. Regions amplified from RNA transcripts were the TCR beta CDR3 regions. The TCR CDR3 first-round RT-PCR relied on the HTBI primer set. TCRdb reprocessed the multiplex PCR reads via MiXCR and lists one record per CDR3 protein. Counted here are 470,000 or so distinct CDR3 sequences, about 20% occurring once; the ten biggest clones make up more than 20%. This sample stems from a study of T cells in Graves' hyperthyroidism and ophthalmopathy. Overall study findings and caveats: From stable hyperthyroidism, ophthalmopathy was set apart by a 13 V-J model.

Sequenced input: blood. The origin of this receptor is a man aged 18 to 35 with Graves' hyperthyroidism. The chain joins TRBV7-2 to TRBJ1-5, with 8 bases identical to TRBD1. CDR3 DNA: TGTGCCAGCAGGAGACAGGGGACCAATCAGCCCCAGCATTTT. Residues: CASRRQGTNQPQHF.